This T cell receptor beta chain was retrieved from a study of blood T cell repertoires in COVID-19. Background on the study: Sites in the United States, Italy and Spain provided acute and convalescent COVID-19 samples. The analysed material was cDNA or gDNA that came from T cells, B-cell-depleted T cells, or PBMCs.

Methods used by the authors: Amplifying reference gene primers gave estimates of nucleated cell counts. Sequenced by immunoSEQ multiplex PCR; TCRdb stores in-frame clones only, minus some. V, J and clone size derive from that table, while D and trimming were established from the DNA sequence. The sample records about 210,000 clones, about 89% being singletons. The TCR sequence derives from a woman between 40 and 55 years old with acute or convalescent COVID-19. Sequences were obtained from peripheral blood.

CDR3 nucleotides: TGTGCCAGCAGTGACGGAGGGTATCAGCCCCAGCATTTT. Residues: CASSDGGYQPQHF. V gene TRBV6-1 combines with J gene TRBJ1-5; D is unclear. This CDR3 has 13 amino acids. CDR1 is MNHNS and CDR2 is SASEGT in the germline V gene. V lost 3 bases, J lost 5 bases, and 8 bases lay in between.